These T cell receptor beta chains were read from a single sample in a study of shared clonotypes between healthy human individuals. Measured with immunoSEQ multiplex PCR; TCRdb has only the in-frame clones, and not every one. Counted here are more than 850,000 clones, approximately 80% occurring once; the ten biggest clones make up more than 0.45%. The sample consisted of memory CD4+ T cells from PBMCs. These receptors all stem from a man younger than 30 in good health. Some clones in this sample may be carry-over from other donors' samples. Both conserved end residues are part of each CDR3. The D gene is left open where the match is weak. Expanded clones are given a class, and other clones once, few, many or no size at all.

.	TRBV19	.	TRBJ1-1	CASSMGLNTEAFF	TGTGCCAGTAGTATGGGCTTGAACACTGAAGCTTTCTTT
.	TRBV2	.	TRBJ2-7	CASSEGRGGNEQYF	TGTGCCAGCAGTGAAGGAAGGGGAGGAAACGAGCAGTACTTC
.	TRBV6-5	.	TRBJ2-2	CASSKRGTGELFF	TGTGCCAGCAGTAAACGGGGTACTGGGGAGCTGTTTTTT
TRBD2	TRBV27	.	TRBJ2-1	CASSLGGRAYNEQFF	TGTGCCAGCAGTTTGGGCGGGAGGGCCTACAATGAGCAGTTCTTC
.	TRBV7-2	.	TRBJ2-5	CASSSPRGPETQYF	TGTGCCAGCAGCTCCCCCCGGGGGCCGGAGACCCAGTACTTC
.	TRBV5-1	.	TRBJ1-1	CASSSVSTGNTEAFF	TGCGCCAGCAGCTCGGTTTCTACAGGGAACACTGAAGCTTTCTTT
TRBD1	TRBV11-2	.	TRBJ1-5	CASSPDRGNQPQHF	TGTGCCAGCAGTCCGGACAGGGGGAATCAGCCCCAGCATTTT
TRBD2	TRBV14	once	TRBJ2-1	CASSQVASGRVDEQFF	TGTGCCAGCAGCCAAGTGGCTAGCGGGAGGGTCGATGAGCAGTTCTTC
.	TRBV10-1	few	TRBJ1-4	CASSESRLTRKLFF	TGCGCCAGCAGTGAAAGCAGACTGACGAGAAAACTGTTTTTT
.	TRBV7-9	.	TRBJ1-2	CASSFNVLAYGYTF	TGTGCCAGCAGCTTTAACGTCCTCGCTTATGGCTACACCTTC
TRBD2	TRBV11-2	.	TRBJ2-7	CASSLVGTSGRGEQYF	TGTGCCAGCAGCTTAGTTGGGACTAGCGGGAGAGGCGAGCAGTACTTC
.	TRBV28	few	TRBJ1-2	CATDDRSAVNYGYTF	TGTGCCACCGACGACAGGAGCGCCGTGAACTATGGCTACACCTTC
TRBD2	TRBV28	.	TRBJ2-5	CASTLGGRAGGETQYF	TGTGCCAGCACCCTAGGTGGGAGGGCCGGTGGGGAGACCCAGTACTTC
TRBD2	TRBV7-2	.	TRBJ2-1	CASSLGLANNEQFF	TGTGCCAGCAGCTTGGGACTAGCGAACAATGAGCAGTTCTTC
.	TRBV28	.	TRBJ1-3	CASSFLDYISGNTIYF	TGTGCCAGCAGTTTCCTGGACTACATCTCTGGAAACACCATATATTTT
TRBD2	TRBV2	.	TRBJ2-1	CASSELSLRLAGSEQFF	TGTGCCAGCAGTGAGCTCTCTCTACGACTAGCGGGAAGTGAGCAGTTCTTC
.	TRBV5-1	.	TRBJ2-5	CASTRGSQETQYF	TGCGCCAGCACTCGCGGCAGTCAAGAGACCCAGTACTTC
.	TRBV5-1	.	TRBJ2-1	CASTLGTLGNEQFF	TGCGCCAGCACCCTGGGGACCCTGGGTAATGAGCAGTTCTTC
.	TRBV28	.	TRBJ1-6	CASTEAMSYGSPLHF	TGTGCCAGCACCGAGGCTATGAGCTATGGTTCACCCCTCCACTTT
.	TRBV11-1	many	TRBJ1-4	CASSFEGGEKLFF	TGTGCCAGCAGCTTCGAGGGTGGTGAAAAACTGTTTTTT
.	TRBV5-4	.	TRBJ2-4	CASSGGTGAKNIQYF	TGTGCCAGCAGCGGGGGAACAGGAGCCAAAAACATTCAGTACTTC
.	TRBV28	.	TRBJ1-4	CASMGSSTNEKLFF	TGTGCCAGCATGGGCTCATCAACTAATGAAAAACTGTTTTTT
.	TRBV5-1	.	TRBJ1-1	CASSLRGTEAFF	TGCGCCAGCTCCTTGCGAGGTACTGAAGCTTTCTTT
TRBD2	TRBV6-4	.	TRBJ2-1	CASSDQGTSGSLPPYNEQFF	TGTGCCAGCAGTGACCAGGGGACTAGCGGGAGTCTACCCCCCTACAATGAGCAGTTCTTC
.	TRBV6-1	.	TRBJ2-1	CASSEGDYSYNEQFF	TGTGCCAGCAGTGAAGGGGATTATTCCTACAATGAGCAGTTCTTC
.	TRBV30	few	TRBJ1-1	CAWRESGLNTEAFF	TGTGCCTGGAGGGAATCAGGTTTGAACACTGAAGCTTTCTTT
TRBD1	TRBV4-1	.	TRBJ2-1	CASSSPRGQGNNEQFF	TGCGCCAGCAGCTCCCCCCGAGGACAGGGGAACAATGAGCAGTTCTTC
TRBD1	TRBV6-1	.	TRBJ1-2	CASTWTGWGYTF	TGTGCCAGCACCTGGACAGGGTGGGGCTACACCTTC
.	TRBV20-1	.	TRBJ2-7	CSARPRYEQYF	TGCAGTGCTAGGCCACGGTACGAGCAGTACTTC
.	TRBV2	.	TRBJ1-2	CASSPGSGGYTF	TGTGCCAGCAGTCCCGGCAGCGGTGGCTACACCTTC
.	TRBV5-4	.	TRBJ2-1	CASSLDNNEQFF	TGTGCCAGCAGCCTCGACAACAATGAGCAGTTCTTC
.	TRBV27	.	TRBJ1-1	CASKGYTEAFF	TGTGCCAGCAAGGGGTACACTGAAGCTTTCTTT
TRBD2	TRBV19	.	TRBJ2-1	CASTRIGTSGYNEQFF	TGTGCCAGTACCCGGATCGGGACTAGCGGGTACAATGAGCAGTTCTTC
.	TRBV9	.	TRBJ2-5	CASSVSPPETQYF	TGTGCCAGCAGCGTATCCCCCCCAGAGACCCAGTACTTC
TRBD2	TRBV11-3	.	TRBJ2-1	CASRAGGTQNEQFF	TGTGCCAGCAGGGCGGGAGGGACTCAAAATGAGCAGTTCTTC
TRBD2	TRBV27	.	TRBJ2-7	CASSSRTSVYEQYF	TGTGCCAGCAGTTCTCGGACTAGCGTCTACGAGCAGTACTTC
.	TRBV9	.	TRBJ1-3	CASSAGGHSGNTIYF	TGTGCCAGCAGCGCCGGGGGGCACTCTGGAAACACCATATATTTT
TRBD2	TRBV2	.	TRBJ2-1	CASSLLANQGHEQFF	TGTGCCAGCAGCCTACTAGCGAATCAGGGCCATGAGCAGTTCTTC
TRBD1	TRBV5-1	.	TRBJ1-3	CASSIGQGQNTIYF	TGCGCCAGCAGCATAGGACAGGGGCAAAACACCATATATTTT
.	TRBV11-2	.	TRBJ2-1	CASSHDRYNEQFF	TGTGCCAGCAGCCATGACAGGTACAATGAGCAGTTCTTC